This TCR beta chain emerged from a study of T cells after yellow fever vaccination (dated by TCRdb to between 2018 and 2021). Background on the whole study: The SMART-Seq v4 Ultra Low Input RNA kit was used to prepare libraries from fractions with low cell numbers. To track T-cell clones before and after primary and booster YFV17D yellow fever vaccination, bulk TCR alpha and beta repertoires were sequenced longitudinally. Two healthy male donors, one aged 18 to 29 and one aged 30 to 40 years, were included in the cohort. Blood was drawn at multiple timepoints before and after primary and secondary immunization, with bulk PBMC replicates and cell subsets isolated.

Sequencer: Illumina NovaSeq 6000. TCR cDNA was synthesized by 5'RACE template switching, which introduced a universal primer site and unique molecular identifiers. Priming for cDNA synthesis came from both the TCR alpha and TCR beta constant segments. Libraries were amplified in two PCR steps, with sample barcodes and sequencing adapters added in the second step. Libraries were sequenced on Illumina HiSeq 2500 (2x100 bp) or NovaSeq (2x150 bp). Regarding the original processing steps: MIGEC handled demultiplexing of reads and collapsing into UMI consensus sequences, while MiXCR performed V(D)J alignment. Clonotypes responding to the vaccine were identified with edgeR on replicate PBMC samples, with the criteria of FDR below 0.01 and a log2 fold change above 5 up to day 15. CD4 or CD8 identity was assigned to each bulk clonotype according to whether the clonotype was present at higher abundance in the sequenced CD4 repertoire or the sequenced CD8 repertoire. TCRdb passed the public sequencing reads through fastp at Q25 and MiXCR, retaining productive beta sequences. Records with the same CDR3 protein are collapsed into one entry carrying the most frequent genes and DNA. The V and J calls come from TCRdb's annotation, not from the publication. The sample data list 80,000 to 100,000 distinct CDR3 sequences, and approximately 6.3% of these were observed just once. The ten largest clones represent roughly two fifths of the sample.

The CDR3 goes from the cysteine to the phenylalanine over 15 residues. The entry retains the CDR3 DNA only, 45 bases that are in frame from base 1. Trimming accounts for 6 bases at V and 6 bases at J, while the number of junction bases matched to no gene is 10. Per the germline V gene, KGHSH is the CDR1 and LQKENI is the CDR2. The paper's findings and limits, for the study overall: Computational filtering was needed because FACS-sorted repertoires could contain abundant contaminating clonotypes from the bulk population. A small share of clonotypes was detected in both CD4 and CD8 compartments, with the overlap likely arising from convergent recombination. Most clones expanded after primary vaccination (almost 97% of CD4 and approximately 86% of CD8) were re-detected after the booster, suggesting that broad memory maintenance occurred. Only two donors were included in the study, so the extent to which the findings can be generalized is limited. Compared with the primary T-cell response, the secondary T-cell response was weaker but faster, peaking on day 5 rather than day 15.

Explained via the paper, the treatment or condition label denotes: live attenuated yellow fever vaccine strain. A standard Ficoll-Paque protocol was used to isolate PBMCs from peripheral blood. Dynabeads CD4 and CD8 positive selection kits were used to isolate CD4 and CD8 T-cell fractions. TriZol was used to extract RNA from bulk PBMCs, from CD4 and CD8 fractions, and from dextramer-positive and dextramer-negative fractions. Details on this clonotype: There is no known antigen for this receptor. Base qualities were left out, and no much larger clone turns up one base away.

The V gene is TRBV18 and the J gene is TRBJ2-2, with TRBD1 identical over 7 junction bases. Sequencing was performed on CD8+ T cells sorted from PBMCs, taken 10 days after the yellow fever booster vaccination. This receptor was taken from a man between 18 and 35 years old who received the YFV17D yellow fever vaccine. The nucleotide sequence reads as follows: TGTGCCAGCTCGCCCCCCGACAGGGCCCCCGGGGAGCTGTTTTTT. Translated, it reads CASSPPDRAPGELFF.